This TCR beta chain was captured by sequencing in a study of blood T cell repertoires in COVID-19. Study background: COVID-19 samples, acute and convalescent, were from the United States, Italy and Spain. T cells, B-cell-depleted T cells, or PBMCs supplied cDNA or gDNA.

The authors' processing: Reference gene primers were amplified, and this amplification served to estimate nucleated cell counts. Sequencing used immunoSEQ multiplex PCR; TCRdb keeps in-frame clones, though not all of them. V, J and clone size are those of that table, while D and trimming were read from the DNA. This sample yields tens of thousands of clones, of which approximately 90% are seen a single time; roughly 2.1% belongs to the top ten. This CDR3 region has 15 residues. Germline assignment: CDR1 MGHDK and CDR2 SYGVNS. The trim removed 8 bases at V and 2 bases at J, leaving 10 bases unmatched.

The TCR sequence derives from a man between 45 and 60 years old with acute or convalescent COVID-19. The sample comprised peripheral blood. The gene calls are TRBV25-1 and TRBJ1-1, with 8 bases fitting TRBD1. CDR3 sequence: CASSVGQGANTEAFF. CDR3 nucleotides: TGTGCCAGCTCCGTCGGACAGGGCGCAAACACTGAAGCTTTCTTT.